One sample yielded the 20 T cell receptor beta chains listed below, sequenced in a study of shared clonotypes between healthy human individuals. TCRdb's table, derived via immunoSEQ multiplex PCR, lists solely in-frame clones and lacks some. The sample lists approximately 2,300,000 clones, roughly 92% occurring once. The sequencing input was naive CD4+ T cells from PBMCs. The subset denotes: CD45RA+ positively selected. Receptor source: a man younger than 35 in good health. Some clones in this sample may be carry-over from other donors' samples.

The rearrangement uses TRBV9 and TRBJ2-1; TRBD2 aligns across 16 bases. The CDR3 length is 18 residues. V lost 2 bases, J lost 8 bases, and 10 bases stayed unmatched. Germline loops: CDR1 SGDLS, CDR2 YYNGEE. Here the CDR3 reads CASSVPKGTSGRAYEQFF. The CDR3 DNA reads TGTGCCAGCAGCGTTCCAAAAGGGACTAGCGGGAGGGCCTATGAGCAGTTCTTC.

The gene calls are TRBV29-1 and TRBJ2-7; possibly TRBD1 or TRBD2 for D (5 bases each). Germline V gene data show CDR1 as SQVTM and CDR2 as ANQGSEA. This CDR3 is 14 amino acids long. V shed 2 bases and J shed 7 bases, with 18 bases lying between them. The CDR3 is CSVEQGQSGGEQYF. CDR3 nucleotides: TGCAGCGTTGAACAGGGTCAATCAGGAGGTGAGCAGTACTTC.

The V call is TRBV6-5, the J call TRBJ1-1, with 7 bases matching TRBD1. The CDR3 runs 16 residues. Germline V gene data show CDR1 as MNHEY and CDR2 as SVGAGI. Germline trimming cut 1 base from V and 6 bases from J; bases unmatched to any gene: 11. CDR3 protein: CASSYFRGSGGSEAFF. Written as DNA, the CDR3 is TGTGCCAGCAGTTACTTCAGGGGGTCTGGGGGCTCTGAAGCTTTCTTT.

The chain recombines TRBV7-2 with TRBJ1-3; D unresolved. V was shortened by 5 bases and J by 1 base, with 9 bases between the two germline ends. CDR1 and CDR2 from the germline V gene are SGHTA and FQGNSA. The CDR3 runs to 14 residues. This CDR3 reads CASSTQASGNTIYF. The CDR3 DNA reads TGTGCCAGCAGCACCCAGGCTTCTGGAAACACCATATATTTT.

The V gene is TRBV6-5, the J gene TRBJ2-2; 7 bases are shared with TRBD2. The V gene's germline CDR1 is MNHEY and CDR2 SVGAGI. The CDR3 length is 15 residues. V lost 6 bases to trimming and J lost 0 bases; unmatched junction nucleotides: 4. The CDR3 bases are TGTGCCAGCAGGAAAACTAGCGCGAACACCGGGGAGCTGTTTTTT. It is translated as CASRKTSANTGELFF.

The J gene is TRBJ2-5, the V gene TRBV10-3; TRBD2 matches 15 bases. The CDR3 is 16 residues long. Germline-derived CDR1 and CDR2 are ENHRY and SYGVKD. V gave up 5 bases and J gave up 1 base; unmatched junction bases: 2. The CDR3 protein is CAISKGLAGGQETQYF. Here the CDR3 DNA reads TGTGCCATCAGTAAGGGACTAGCGGGAGGCCAAGAGACCCAGTACTTC.

The rearrangement links TRBV6-1 to TRBJ1-2, with 12 bases matching TRBD1. Germline CDR1 and CDR2: MNHNS and SASEGT. The V gene end was trimmed by 3 bases and the J gene end by 0 bases; junction bases not matched to a gene: 5. This CDR3 comprises 17 residues. The CDR3 DNA sequence: TGTGCCAGCAGTGATCGTGGGACAGGGGGCCCTAACTATGGCTACACCTTC. This sequence encodes CASSDRGTGGPNYGYTF.

The V and J genes are TRBV6-5 and TRBJ1-3, with a weak D call TRBD1 (5 bases). The V end was cut by 6 bases, the J end by 4 bases, with 16 bases between. Germline CDR1 MNHEY, CDR2 SVGAGI. CDR3 length: 15 residues. The CDR3 spells CASRPRTGAGNTIYF. The CDR3 DNA follows: TGTGCCAGCAGACCCCGTACAGGAGCCGGAAACACCATATATTTT.

The genes are TRBV7-6 and TRBJ2-7; 8 bases agree with TRBD2. After removal of 5 bases from V and 6 bases from J, the junction contained 9 bases not matched to a gene. CDR1 and CDR2 from the germline V gene are SGHVS and FNYEAQ. CDR3 length equals 14 residues. CDR3 bases: TGTGCCAGCAGCCCAGCGGGAGACCCTACCGAGCAGTACTTC. Its translation: CASSPAGDPTEQYF.

The chain joins TRBV29-1 to TRBJ1-2, with TRBD1 identical over 8 bases. From germline, CDR1 is SQVTM and CDR2 ANQGSEA. With V trimmed by 0 bases and J by 4 bases, 13 bases remained unmatched. CDR3 length: 17 amino acids. The DNA of the CDR3 is TGCAGCGTTGAAGATACGGGATATGGCAGGGGGCTCTATGGCTACACCTTC. Translation: CSVEDTGYGRGLYGYTF.

The rearrangement links TRBV21-1 to TRBJ2-5; the D call of TRBD2 is as the table states it, not checked on the DNA. TRBV21-1 is designated a pseudogene. This CDR3 spans 16 amino acids. The CDR3 DNA reads as TGTGCCAGCAGCAAATGGGGAGTAGCGGGACAAGAGACCCAGTACTTC. It codes for CASSKWGVAGQETQYF.

This clone has a single count. The chain joins TRBV5-5 to TRBJ1-2; TRBD1 might be the D (5 bases). The CDR3 loop spans 14 amino acids. Trimming pared 6 bases from V and 5 bases from J, leaving 17 bases between. The germline V gene encodes CDR1 SGHKS and CDR2 YYEKEE (reference sequence). The CDR3 loop is CASNPRGSDYGYTF. CDR3 nucleotide sequence: TGTGCCAGCAACCCACGGGGCAGCGATTATGGCTACACCTTC.

The rearrangement joins TRBV28 to TRBJ1-2; D call uncertain. The CDR3 spans 12 residues. V lost 6 bases to trimming and J lost 8 bases, with 13 bases between them. CDR1 MDHEN and CDR2 SYDVKM come from the germline V gene. The CDR3 sequence is CASSPGFGGYTF. The CDR3 DNA reads TGTGCCAGCAGCCCGGGCTTCGGGGGCTACACCTTC.

The V and J genes are TRBV4-1 and TRBJ2-3; D is undetermined. The V end lost 0 bases, the J end lost 5 bases, and 6 bases lay between the germline ends. The CDR3 loop spans 13 amino acids. The V gene's germline CDR1 is MGHRA and CDR2 YSYEKL. CDR3 amino acids: CASSQEILDTQYF. CDR3 bases: TGCGCCAGCAGCCAAGAGATCCTAGATACGCAGTATTTT.

This CDR3 reads CASSPGRAGGPGIQYF. CDR3 bases: TGTGCCAGCAGTCCCGGCCGAGCGGGAGGGCCTGGCATTCAGTACTTC. This chain links TRBV28 with TRBJ2-4, with 10 nucleotides matching TRBD2. This CDR3 is 16 amino acids long. The germline V gene has CDR1 MDHEN and CDR2 SYDVKM. V dropped 5 bases and J dropped 9; count of bases not matched to a gene: 13.

This clone was picked up one time. The V call is TRBV18, the J call TRBJ2-7; 7 bases align to TRBD2. V shed 2 bases, J shed 3 bases, and the junction held 10 bases outside the gene matches. Per the germline V gene, CDR1 is KGHSH and CDR2 is LQKENI. The CDR3 consists of 16 residues. CDR3 nucleotide sequence: TGTGCCAGCTCACCAAGTGGGGCGGGAGTCGGCTACGAGCAGTACTTC. This codes for CASSPSGAGVGYEQYF.

The genes are TRBV5-1 and TRBJ1-3; D perhaps matches TRBD1 (6 bases). CDR1 and CDR2 from the germline V gene are SGHRS and YFSETQ. Trimming stripped 4 bases from V and 2 bases from J, with 13 bases between. The CDR3 consists of 15 residues. The CDR3 is CASSPRTDAGNTIYF. The CDR3 DNA sequence: TGCGCCAGCAGCCCCCGGACAGACGCTGGAAACACCATATATTTT.

This rearrangement joins TRBV6-5 to TRBJ1-1; TRBD1 agrees at 7 bases. Germline trimming cut 8 bases from V and 0 bases from J; bases unmatched to any gene: 6. Germline V gene lookup returns CDR1 MNHEY and CDR2 SVGAGI. This CDR3 is 14 amino acids long. The CDR3 coding sequence is TGTGCCAGCGCGACAGGGACCCTGAACACTGAAGCTTTCTTT. Translating gives CASATGTLNTEAFF.

The rearrangement links TRBV6-4 to TRBJ2-3; maybe TRBD2 (5 bases). The V and J ends lost 7 bases and 3 bases respectively, with 20 bases between them. The CDR3 spans 16 residues. The germline V gene has CDR1 MRHNA and CDR2 SNTAGT. As DNA, the CDR3 is TGTGCCAGCACCCGAGCGGTGACCTACTGGACAGATACGCAGTATTTT. This codes for CASTRAVTYWTDTQYF.

The chain employs TRBV7-9 and TRBJ2-5, with 12 bases that match TRBD2. Trimming took 5 bases from V and 5 from J; bases not matched to a gene: 12. Per germline, CDR1 SEHNR and CDR2 FQNEAQ (reference sequence). The CDR3 extends over 17 amino acids. CDR3: CASSTTPSGRVVETQYF. In DNA form, the CDR3 reads TGTGCCAGCAGCACTACCCCTAGCGGGAGGGTAGTGGAGACCCAGTACTTC. Using reference TRBV7-9 and TRBJ2-5 for the parts outside the CDR3, the full variable domain is DTGVSQNPRHKITKRGQNVTFRCDPISEHNRLYWYRQTLGQGPEFLTYFQNEAQLEKSRLLSDRFSAERPKGSFSTLEIQRTEQGDSAMYLCASSTTPSGRVVETQYFGPGTRLLVL.